Following are 19 T cell receptor beta chains from one sample sequenced in a study of Ad26.COV2.S vaccination and SARS-CoV-2 variants. Treatment denoted: some 19 received Ad26.COV2.S at low or high dose, single or two shots; 5 received placebo; per-sample allocation not given. Following the first vaccine or placebo injection, samples were taken on day 63. Measured with immunoSEQ multiplex PCR; TCRdb has only the in-frame clones, and not every one. The data show hundreds of thousands of clones, 80% to 90% seen once. Material: peripheral blood, obtained in a trial of Ad26.COV2.S vaccine versus placebo. The receptors here all came from a person aged 18-60 years who received the Ad26.COV2.S COVID-19 vaccine or a placebo.

This chain uses TRBV19 with TRBJ1-5, with D maybe TRBD1 (5 bases). The germline V and J ends were trimmed by 7 bases and 6 bases, with 13 bases remaining between them. Germline CDR1 is LNHDA and CDR2 is SQIVND (reference sequence). The CDR3 totals 13 residues. CDR3 sequence (DNA): TGTGCCAGTACTTCAGGGCAGGGTCAGCCCCAGCATTTT. As protein: CASTSGQGQPQHF. Full variable domain (rest looked up from reference TRBV19 and TRBJ1-5): DGGITQSPKYLFRKEGQNVTLSCEQNLNHDAMYWYRQDPGQGLRLIYYSQIVNDFQKGDIAEGYSVSREKKESFPLTVTSAQKNPTAFYLCASTSGQGQPQHFGDGTRLSIL.

V gene TRBV6-6 combines with J gene TRBJ2-7, with 8 bases matching TRBD1. The trim removed 2 bases at V and 6 bases at J, leaving 9 bases unmatched. The CDR3 contains 15 residues. In germline, CDR1 is MNHNY, CDR2 SVGAGI (reference sequence). CDR3 region: CASSYPPDREVEQYF. The CDR3 nucleotides are TGTGCCAGCAGTTACCCCCCGGACAGGGAGGTCGAGCAGTACTTC.

The V and J genes are TRBV30 and TRBJ1-4; D may be TRBD1 (5 bases). Germline V gene data show CDR1 as GTSNPN and CDR2 as SVGIG (reference sequence). The V end lost 4 bases, the J end lost 8 bases, and 14 bases lay between the germline ends. CDR3 length: 13 amino acids. The CDR3 nucleotides read TGTGCCTGGACCCCGGGGACCGGAGAAAAACTGTTTTTT. Protein: CAWTPGTGEKLFF.

This chain links TRBV11-2 with TRBJ2-1; D is tentatively TRBD1 or TRBD2 (5 bases each). Per germline, CDR1 SGHAT and CDR2 FQNNGV. Trimming left V 1 base short and J 15 bases short, with 10 bases between. CDR3 length equals 11 residues. In nucleotides, the CDR3 is TGTGCCAGCAGCTTAGTCGGGGCTCGGTTCTTC. This gives the protein CASSLVGARFF.

The chain has TRBV30 and TRBJ1-4; 7 positions agree with TRBD1. Germline V lookup: CDR1 GTSNPN, CDR2 SVGIG (reference sequence). The V segment lost 0 bases and the J segment 9 bases; nucleotides outside the gene matches: 13. CDR3 length: 16 amino acids. The CDR3 protein is CAWSVPPYRTGKKLFF. In DNA form, the CDR3 reads TGTGCCTGGAGTGTGCCACCCTATAGGACAGGCAAAAAACTGTTTTTT. The entire variable domain, with the rest obtained from reference TRBV30 and TRBJ1-4, is as follows: SQTIHQWPATLVQPVGSPLSLECTVEGTSNPNLYWYRQAAGRGLQLLFYSVGIGQISSEVPQNLSASRPQDRQFILSSKKLLLSDSGFYLCAWSVPPYRTGKKLFFGSGTQLSVL.

CDR3 amino acids: CASSEPRSTDTQYF. In DNA, the CDR3 is TGTGCCAGCAGTGAACCGAGGAGCACAGATACGCAGTATTTT. The chain employs TRBV6-1 and TRBJ2-3; D remains unclear. Germline assignment: CDR1 MNHNS and CDR2 SASEGT. The V end was cut by 2 bases, the J end by 0 bases, with 6 bases between. The CDR3 is 14 residues long.

The chain carries TRBV4-2 and TRBJ2-7, with 14 bases fitting TRBD2. This CDR3 spans 18 amino acids. Per the germline V gene, CDR1 is LGHNA and CDR2 is YNFKEQ. V lost 0 bases and J lost 5; bases outside the gene matches: 9. In DNA form, the CDR3 reads TGTGCCAGCAGCCAAGATGGGACTAGCGGGAGATATCGTGACGAGCAGTACTTC. Its protein is CASSQDGTSGRYRDEQYF.

The rearrangement uses TRBV2 and TRBJ2-5; 8 positions match TRBD1. The CDR3 has 16 residues. Trimming cost V 6 bases and J 4 bases; bases outside gene matches: 13. CDR1 and CDR2 (germline): SNHLY, FYNNEI. CDR3 DNA: TGTGCCAGCAGGGGACAGGCCATGTGGTCTCGAGAGACCCAGTACTTC. Translation gives CASRGQAMWSRETQYF.

This sequence joins TRBV3-1 (or the pseudogene TRBV3-2) and TRBJ2-7; 7 bases fit TRBD2. Losses at the gene ends were 0 bases for V and 6 bases for J; bases not matched to a gene: 5. This CDR3 region has 14 residues. Germline CDR1 and CDR2: LGHDT and YNNKEL (reference sequence). CDR3 in DNA: TGTGCCAGCAGCCAAGATACATGGGGGGGCGAGCAGTACTTC. Translating gives CASSQDTWGGEQYF.

The V gene is TRBV18, the J gene TRBJ2-1; D unclear. From germline, CDR1 is KGHSH and CDR2 LQKENI. V was clipped by 4 bases and J by 6 bases, with 16 bases between them. The CDR3 spans 15 residues. The CDR3 region is CASSLSSGPGNEQFF. CDR3 DNA sequence: TGTGCCAGCTCACTAAGCTCAGGTCCCGGCAATGAGCAGTTCTTC.

The V call is TRBV3-1 (or the pseudogene TRBV3-2), the J call TRBJ2-5; 13 bases are a match to TRBD2. V was pared by 6 bases and J by 5 bases, with 12 bases of the junction left unmatched. The CDR3 loop spans 17 amino acids. Germline-derived CDR1 and CDR2 are LGHDT and YNNKEL (reference sequence). The CDR3 sequence is CASSGWTSGRNWETQYF. The CDR3 DNA reads as TGTGCCAGCAGTGGCTGGACTAGCGGGAGAAACTGGGAGACCCAGTACTTC.

The chain recombines TRBV19 with TRBJ2-3; no definite D call. The V gene's germline CDR1 is LNHDA and CDR2 SQIVND (reference sequence). The CDR3 totals 14 residues. V was trimmed by 10 bases and J by 3 bases, leaving 17 bases between them. CDR3 loop: CATLDGPGTDTQYF. CDR3 bases: TGTGCCACCCTGGACGGCCCCGGGACAGATACGCAGTATTTT.

This clone occurred a few times. The rearrangement uses TRBV30 and TRBJ2-7; 8 bases fit TRBD1. This CDR3 has 14 amino acids. Unmatched junction bases numbered 9, after V lost 4 bases and J lost 4 bases. The germline V gene has CDR1 GTSNPN and CDR2 SVGIG (reference sequence). This CDR3 is CAWIRQGMGYEQYF. The CDR3 coding sequence is TGTGCCTGGATTCGACAGGGGATGGGGTACGAGCAGTACTTC.

The chain couples TRBV7-2 to TRBJ2-3, with 10 bases that match TRBD1. Germline lookup yields CDR1 SGHTA and CDR2 FQGNSA. The CDR3 has 15 residues. The J segment lost 3 bases and the V segment lost 4 bases, leaving 4 bases of the junction unmatched. CDR3 loop: CASSSRQGATDTQYF. The CDR3 nucleotides are TGTGCCAGCAGCTCCCGACAGGGGGCGACAGATACGCAGTATTTT.

J is TRBJ1-5 and V is TRBV19; a possible D gene is TRBD1 (6 bases). There are 15 residues in the CDR3. The germline V gene encodes CDR1 LNHDA and CDR2 SQIVND (reference sequence). The V gene lost 5 bases and the J gene lost 3 bases, with 14 bases spanning the gap. CDR3 protein: CASSPRDKHNQPQHF. CDR3 in DNA: TGTGCCAGTAGTCCCCGGGACAAGCACAATCAGCCCCAGCATTTT.

The V and J genes are TRBV6-5 and TRBJ1-5, with TRBD1 matching over 8 bases. Per germline, CDR1 MNHEY and CDR2 SVGAGI. With 8 bases clipped from V and 2 bases from J, the junction kept 2 bases outside the gene matches. The CDR3 covers 13 residues. The CDR3 here is CASSDRGNQPQHF. CDR3 in DNA: TGTGCCAGCTCGGACAGGGGCAATCAGCCCCAGCATTTT.

This clone came up once. The chain links TRBV6-5 to TRBJ1-1; TRBD1 is a possible D gene (6 bases). This CDR3 comprises 13 residues. Trimming stripped 7 bases from V and 1 base from J, with 10 bases between. Germline loops: CDR1 MNHEY, CDR2 SVGAGI. The CDR3 is CASTLGQNTEAFF. The CDR3 region has the DNA TGTGCCAGCACCCTGGGACAGAACACTGAAGCTTTCTTT.

This clone was seen a single time. This chain links TRBV21-1 with TRBJ2-1; TRBD2 was called by the table and not checked on the DNA. TRBV21-1 is a listed pseudogene. CDR3 length: 16 residues. The CDR3 bases are TGTGCCAGCAGCAAAGTATGGCGGGAGCTTCACAATGAGCAGTTCTTC. Translation: CASSKVWRELHNEQFF.

This clone was found once. J is TRBJ1-5 and V is TRBV6-2 or TRBV6-3; a possible D gene is TRBD1 (6 bases). The CDR3 contains 15 residues. CDR1 and CDR2 (germline): MNHEY, SVGEGT. Trimming left V 2 bases short and J 7 bases short, with 15 bases between. As DNA, the CDR3 is TGTGCCAGCAGTTACAGGCAGGGGATAGGGCAGCCCCAGCATTTT. It yields the protein CASSYRQGIGQPQHF.